This T cell receptor (beta chain) is drawn from a study of T cells in Graves' hyperthyroidism and ophthalmopathy. Study at large: At the time of initial diagnosis and before any treatment, peripheral blood was collected.

This CDR3 has 14 amino acids. Trimming left V 5 bases short and J 0 bases short, with 11 bases between. This clonotype was counted only a few times. Its antigen is not known. Whole-study findings and limits: Through a model of 13 V-J features, ophthalmopathy was separated from stable hyperthyroidism. The model identified upcoming ophthalmopathy a median approximately 6.5 months ahead of onset.

Researchers amplified the TCR beta CDR3 regions from RNA transcripts. First-round RT-PCR of the TCR CDR3 relied on the HTBI primer set. TCRdb reanalysed the multiplex PCR reads using MiXCR and keeps one entry per CDR3 protein. The sample holds around 690,000 distinct CDR3 sequences, around a sixth seen once. The V gene is TRBV12-3 or TRBV12-4, the J gene TRBJ2-7; D unclear. The sequenced sample consisted of blood. This sequence was found in a man aged 50-59 years with Graves' hyperthyroidism. The CDR3, as DNA: TGTGCCAGCAGTCAGACCTACTCCTCCTACGAGCAGTACTTC. Amino acid sequence: CASSQTYSSYEQYF.